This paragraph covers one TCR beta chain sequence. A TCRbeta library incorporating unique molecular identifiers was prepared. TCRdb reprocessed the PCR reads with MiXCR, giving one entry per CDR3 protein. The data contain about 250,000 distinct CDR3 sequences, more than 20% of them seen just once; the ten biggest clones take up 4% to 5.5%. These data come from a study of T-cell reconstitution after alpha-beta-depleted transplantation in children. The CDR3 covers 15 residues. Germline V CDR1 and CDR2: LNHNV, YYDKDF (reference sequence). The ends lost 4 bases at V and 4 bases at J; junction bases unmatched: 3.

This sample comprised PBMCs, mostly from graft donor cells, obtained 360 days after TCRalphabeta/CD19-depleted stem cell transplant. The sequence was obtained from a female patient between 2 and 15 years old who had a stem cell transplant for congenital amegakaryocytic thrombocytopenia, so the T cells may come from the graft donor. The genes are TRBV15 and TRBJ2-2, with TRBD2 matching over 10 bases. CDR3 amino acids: CATSTSGRITGELFF. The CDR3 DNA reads TGTGCCACCAGCACTAGCGGGAGAATCACCGGGGAGCTGTTTTTT.